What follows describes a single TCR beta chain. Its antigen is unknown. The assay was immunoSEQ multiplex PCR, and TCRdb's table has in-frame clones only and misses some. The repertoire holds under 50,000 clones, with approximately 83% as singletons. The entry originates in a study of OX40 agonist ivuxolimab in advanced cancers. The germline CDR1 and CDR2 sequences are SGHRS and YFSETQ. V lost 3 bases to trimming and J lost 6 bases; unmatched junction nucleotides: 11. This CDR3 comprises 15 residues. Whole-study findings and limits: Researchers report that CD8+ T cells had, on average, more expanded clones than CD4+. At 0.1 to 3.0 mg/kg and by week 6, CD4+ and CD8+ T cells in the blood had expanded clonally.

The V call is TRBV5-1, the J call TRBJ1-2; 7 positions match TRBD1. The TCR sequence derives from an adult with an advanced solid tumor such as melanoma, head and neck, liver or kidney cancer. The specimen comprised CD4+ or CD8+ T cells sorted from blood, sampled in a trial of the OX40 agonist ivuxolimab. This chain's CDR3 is CASSSLTGSGNGYTF. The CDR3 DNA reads TGCGCCAGCAGCTCGCTGACAGGGTCAGGGAATGGCTACACCTTC.